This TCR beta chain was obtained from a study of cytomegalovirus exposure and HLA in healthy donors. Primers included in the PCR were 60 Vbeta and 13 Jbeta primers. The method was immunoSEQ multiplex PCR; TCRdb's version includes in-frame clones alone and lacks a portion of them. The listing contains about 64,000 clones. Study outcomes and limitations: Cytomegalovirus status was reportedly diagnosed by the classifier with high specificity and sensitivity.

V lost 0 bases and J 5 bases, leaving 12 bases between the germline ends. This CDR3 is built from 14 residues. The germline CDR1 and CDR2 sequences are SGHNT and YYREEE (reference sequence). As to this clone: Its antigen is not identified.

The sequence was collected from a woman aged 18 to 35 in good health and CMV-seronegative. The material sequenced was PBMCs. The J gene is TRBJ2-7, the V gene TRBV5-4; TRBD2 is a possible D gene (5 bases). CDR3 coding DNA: TGTGCCAGCAGCTTGGAACTAGGGAGTCACGAGCAGTACTTC. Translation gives CASSLELGSHEQYF.